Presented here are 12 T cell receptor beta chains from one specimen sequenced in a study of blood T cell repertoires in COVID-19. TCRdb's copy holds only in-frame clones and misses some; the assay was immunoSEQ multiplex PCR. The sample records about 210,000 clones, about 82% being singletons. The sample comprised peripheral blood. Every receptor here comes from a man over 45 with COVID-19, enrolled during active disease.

As DNA, the CDR3 is TGTGCCAGCAGCCATTGGACAGGAGGCAATCAGCCCCAGCATTTT. Protein product: CASSHWTGGNQPQHF. The chain uses TRBV7-8 and TRBJ1-5; 7 positions agree with TRBD1. With V trimmed by 5 bases and J by 2 bases, 6 bases remained unmatched. The CDR3 contains 15 residues. CDR1 and CDR2 from the germline V gene are SGHVS and FQNEAQ.

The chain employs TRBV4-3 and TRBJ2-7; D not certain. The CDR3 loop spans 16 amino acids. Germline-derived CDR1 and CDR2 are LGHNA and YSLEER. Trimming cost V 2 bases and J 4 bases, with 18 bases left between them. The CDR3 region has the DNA TGCGCCAGCAGCCAAAGTAGAGGCTACGGAGATTACGAGCAGTACTTC. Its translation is CASSQSRGYGDYEQYF.

The chain's CDR3 is CAISESSGYHEAFF. For the CDR3, the DNA is TGTGCCATCAGTGAGTCAAGCGGCTACCACGAAGCTTTCTTT. V and J are TRBV10-3 and TRBJ1-1; D gene uncertain. V lost 0 bases to trimming and J lost 8 bases, with 13 bases between them. Per germline, CDR1 ENHRY and CDR2 SYGVKD. The CDR3 consists of 14 residues.

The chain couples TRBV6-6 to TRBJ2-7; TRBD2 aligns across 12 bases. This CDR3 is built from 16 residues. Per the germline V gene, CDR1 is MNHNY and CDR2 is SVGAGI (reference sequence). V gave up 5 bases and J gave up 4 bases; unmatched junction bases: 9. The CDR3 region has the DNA TGTGCCAGCAGTCAAGGGACTAGCGGGCGCTTATACGAGCAGTACTTC. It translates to CASSQGTSGRLYEQYF.

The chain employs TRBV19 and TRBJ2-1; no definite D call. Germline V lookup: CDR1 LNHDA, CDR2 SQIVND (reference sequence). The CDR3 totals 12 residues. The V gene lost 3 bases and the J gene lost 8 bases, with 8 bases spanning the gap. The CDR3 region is CASSIPPDEQFF. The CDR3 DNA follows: TGTGCCAGTAGTATCCCTCCAGATGAGCAGTTCTTC. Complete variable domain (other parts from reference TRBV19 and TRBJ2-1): DGGITQSPKYLFRKEGQNVTLSCEQNLNHDAMYWYRQDPGQGLRLIYYSQIVNDFQKGDIAEGYSVSREKKESFPLTVTSAQKNPTAFYLCASSIPPDEQFFGPGTRLTVL.

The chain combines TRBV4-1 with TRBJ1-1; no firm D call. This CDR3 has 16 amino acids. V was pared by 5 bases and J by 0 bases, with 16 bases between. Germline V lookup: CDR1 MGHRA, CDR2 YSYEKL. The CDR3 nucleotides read TGCGCCAGCAGCTTAACAAACGCCGGGGTGAACACTGAAGCTTTCTTT. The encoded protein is CASSLTNAGVNTEAFF.

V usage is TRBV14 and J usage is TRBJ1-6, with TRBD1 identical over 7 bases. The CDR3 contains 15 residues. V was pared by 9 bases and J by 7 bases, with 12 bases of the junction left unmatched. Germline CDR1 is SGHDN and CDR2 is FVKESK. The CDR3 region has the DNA TGTGCCAGTCCTGATGTGGGGACAGAAAATTCACCCCTCCACTTT. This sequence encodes CASPDVGTENSPLHF.

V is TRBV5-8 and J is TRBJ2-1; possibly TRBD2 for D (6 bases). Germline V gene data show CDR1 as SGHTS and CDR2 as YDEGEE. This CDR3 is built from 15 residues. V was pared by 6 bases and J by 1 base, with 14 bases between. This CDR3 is CASNPWGESYNEQFF. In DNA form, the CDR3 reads TGTGCCAGCAACCCGTGGGGGGAGTCCTACAATGAGCAGTTCTTC.

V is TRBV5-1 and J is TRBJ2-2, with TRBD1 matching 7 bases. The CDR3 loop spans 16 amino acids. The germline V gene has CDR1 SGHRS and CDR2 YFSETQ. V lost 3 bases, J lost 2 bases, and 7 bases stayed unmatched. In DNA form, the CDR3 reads TGCGCCAGCAGCTCGAGGACAGGCTTTAACACCGGGGAGCTGTTTTTT. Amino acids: CASSSRTGFNTGELFF. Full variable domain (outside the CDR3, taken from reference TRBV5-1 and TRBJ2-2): KAGVTQTPRYLIKTRGQQVTLSCSPISGHRSVSWYQQTPGQGLQFLFEYFSETQRNKGNFPGRFSGRQFSNSRSEMNVSTLELGDSALYLCASSSRTGFNTGELFFGEGSRLTVL.

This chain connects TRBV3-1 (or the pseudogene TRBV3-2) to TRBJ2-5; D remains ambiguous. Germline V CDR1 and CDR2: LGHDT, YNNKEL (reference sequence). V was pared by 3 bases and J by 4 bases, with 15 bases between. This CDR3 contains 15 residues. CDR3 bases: TGTGCCAGCAGCCACCGCACTCGGGTCCCAGAGACCCAGTACTTC. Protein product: CASSHRTRVPETQYF.

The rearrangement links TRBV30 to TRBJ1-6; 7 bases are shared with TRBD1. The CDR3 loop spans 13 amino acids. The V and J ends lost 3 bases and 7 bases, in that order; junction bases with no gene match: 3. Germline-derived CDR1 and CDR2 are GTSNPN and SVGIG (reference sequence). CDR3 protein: CAWRTGDNSPLHF. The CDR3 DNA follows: TGTGCCTGGAGAACAGGGGACAATTCACCCCTCCACTTT.

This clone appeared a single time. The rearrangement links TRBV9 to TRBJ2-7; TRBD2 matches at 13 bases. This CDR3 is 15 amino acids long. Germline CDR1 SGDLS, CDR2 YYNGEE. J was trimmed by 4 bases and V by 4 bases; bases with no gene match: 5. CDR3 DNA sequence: TGTGCCAGCAGCATGGGACTAGCGGGGAGTTACGAGCAGTACTTC. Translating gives CASSMGLAGSYEQYF.